A single sample gave rise to the 21 T cell receptor beta chains below, sequenced in a study of T-cell reconstitution after alpha-beta-depleted transplantation in children. This sample's TCRbeta library carried unique molecular identifier barcodes. TCRdb fed the PCR reads into MiXCR, producing one record per CDR3 protein. Of 600,000 to 700,000 distinct CDR3 sequences listed, 16% are singletons. The sample consisted of PBMCs from the stem cell graft donor, taken from the stem cell graft. The source of these receptors is a human donor who donated a stem cell graft to a child with acute myeloid leukemia.

The chain couples TRBV4-2 to TRBJ2-2; no definite D call. V was trimmed by 0 bases and J by 6 bases, leaving 20 bases between them. CDR3 length: 18 amino acids. Looked up from germline, CDR1 is LGHNA and CDR2 is YNFKEQ. CDR3 nucleotide sequence: TGTGCCAGCAGCCAAGATTATCCCGGGCAGGTATATGCCGGGGAGCTGTTTTTT. It translates to CASSQDYPGQVYAGELFF.

The sample holds many counts of this clonotype. CDR3 amino acids: CSARGGGGARNEQFF. CDR3 DNA: TGCAGTGCTAGAGGAGGCGGGGGGGCGAGGAATGAGCAGTTCTTC. J is TRBJ2-1 and V is TRBV20-1; 9 bases are a match to TRBD2. V shed 1 base and J 7 bases; nucleotides not matched to a gene: 8. Germline assignment: CDR1 DFQATT and CDR2 SNEGSKA (reference sequence). There are 15 residues in the CDR3.

This clonotype showed up many times. This chain joins TRBV29-1 and TRBJ2-5, with D possibly being TRBD2 (6 bases). Trimming removed 3 bases from V and 7 bases from J, with 9 bases in between. This CDR3 is 11 amino acids long. Per germline, CDR1 SQVTM and CDR2 ANQGSEA. CDR3 loop: CSVEGGGTQYF. In DNA, the CDR3 is TGCAGCGTTGAGGGGGGAGGGACCCAGTACTTC.

Many counts were recorded for this clonotype. The J gene is TRBJ2-7, the V gene TRBV20-1; D is perhaps TRBD1 (5 bases). Germline V gene data show CDR1 as DFQATT and CDR2 as SNEGSKA (reference sequence). V lost 4 bases and J 4 bases, leaving 11 bases between the germline ends. This CDR3 spans 12 amino acids. Here the CDR3 DNA reads TGCAGTGCTACCTCGACAGTATACGAGCAGTACTTC. The encoded protein is CSATSTVYEQYF.

This clonotype was recorded many times. The genes are TRBV29-1 and TRBJ1-1; 9 nucleotides match TRBD1. The CDR3 is 15 amino acids. The V gene's germline CDR1 is SQVTM and CDR2 ANQGSEA. Trimming at V came to 0 bases and at J to 5 bases, leaving 7 bases not matched to a gene. The CDR3 DNA reads TGCAGCGTTGAAGATTTTAGGACAGGGGTGACTGAAGCTTTCTTT. Its translation: CSVEDFRTGVTEAFF.

In its sample, this clonotype was seen many times. The V and J genes are TRBV27 and TRBJ2-7; 7 positions agree with TRBD1. V trimming: 7 bases; J trimming: 6 bases; junction bases outside the gene matches: 3. The CDR3 runs 11 residues. Germline CDR1 reads MNHEY; CDR2 reads SMNVEV (reference sequence). The CDR3 spells CASKTGPEQYF. The CDR3 DNA reads as TGTGCCAGCAAGACAGGGCCCGAGCAGTACTTC.

The sample holds many counts of this clonotype. The chain uses TRBV10-3 and TRBJ2-3; D might be TRBD1 (5 bases). Germline loops: CDR1 ENHRY, CDR2 SYGVKD. Trimming pared 0 bases from V and 6 bases from J, leaving 7 bases between. This CDR3 spans 13 amino acids. CDR3 amino acids: CAISESGADTQYF. The CDR3 DNA is TGTGCCATCAGTGAGTCAGGGGCGGATACGCAGTATTTT.

The chain employs TRBV7-8 and TRBJ2-1, with D tentatively TRBD2 (7 bases). From germline, CDR1 is SGHVS and CDR2 FQNEAQ. CDR3 size: 15 residues. Trimming shortened V by 1 base and J by 8 bases, and 15 bases separated the two germline ends. The CDR3 DNA sequence: TGTGCCAGCAGCTTAGGTCTGGGGGGGCCGCATGAGCAGTTCTTC. The encoded protein is CASSLGLGGPHEQFF.

This clonotype was seen only once. One end of the junction fails to match germline, which may point to a read error. This CDR3 reads CSVERFQIF. In nucleotides, the CDR3 is TGCAGCGTTGAAAGGTTTCAAATCTTC. V gene TRBV29-1 combines with J gene TRBJ1-2; D uncertain. The CDR3 runs to 9 residues. Germline values: CDR1 SQVTM, CDR2 ANQGSEA.

V and J are TRBV7-2 and TRBJ1-5; D is ambiguous. CDR1 and CDR2 from the germline V gene are SGHTA and FQGNSA. The CDR3 is 16 residues long. Trimming shortened V by 4 bases and J by 0 bases, and 13 bases separated the two germline ends. DNA of the CDR3: TGTGCCAGCAGCTCGCGTTCACAGCTTAGCAATCAGCCCCAGCATTTT. It codes for CASSSRSQLSNQPQHF.

In this sample, this clonotype turned up many times. The genes are TRBV6-5 and TRBJ2-5; 7 bases fit TRBD2. J was trimmed by 3 bases and V by 2 bases; bases with no gene match: 3. Germline CDR1 and CDR2: MNHEY and SVGAGI. CDR3 length: 14 amino acids. This CDR3 is CASSYQRGKETQYF. The CDR3 coding sequence is TGTGCCAGCAGTTACCAGCGGGGCAAAGAGACCCAGTACTTC.

The table lists this clonotype with many counts. This chain connects TRBV15 to TRBJ2-1; possible D gene TRBD2, 6 bases. V was cut by 6 bases and J by 8 bases, with 17 bases left in between. This CDR3 spans 14 amino acids. Germline CDR1 LNHNV, CDR2 YYDKDF (reference sequence). The DNA for the CDR3 is TGTGCCACCAGACCGGGACTTCTCGGGGATGAGCAGTTCTTC. It translates to CATRPGLLGDEQFF.

The chain carries TRBV5-1 and TRBJ2-5, with 12 nucleotides matching TRBD1. The V segment lost 6 bases and the J segment 5 bases; nucleotides outside the gene matches: 8. The CDR3 extends over 15 amino acids. Germline V gene sequence: CDR1 SGHRS, CDR2 YFSETQ. The CDR3 region has the DNA TGCGCCAGCACCACGGGGACAGGGGGCTTGGAGACCCAGTACTTC. Translating it yields CASTTGTGGLETQYF. The full variable domain, completed using reference TRBV5-1 and TRBJ2-5, is KAGVTQTPRYLIKTRGQQVTLSCSPISGHRSVSWYQQTPGQGLQFLFEYFSETQRNKGNFPGRFSGRQFSNSRSEMNVSTLELGDSALYLCASTTGTGGLETQYFGPGTRLLVL.

This clonotype showed up many times. The chain couples TRBV20-1 to TRBJ2-7; the match to TRBD2 covers 8 bases. The CDR3 consists of 13 residues. Germline assignment: CDR1 DFQATT and CDR2 SNEGSKA (reference sequence). The V gene end was trimmed by 1 base and the J gene end by 5 bases; junction bases not matched to a gene: 4. CDR3 bases: TGCAGTGCTAGAGTAGCGGGGAAACACGAGCAGTACGTC. The encoded protein is CSARVAGKHEQYV.

This clonotype was seen only a few times. The chain carries TRBV15 and TRBJ1-2; tentative D call: TRBD1 (6 bases). The CDR3 spans 18 residues. V shed 4 bases and J shed 2 bases, with 23 bases lying between them. Germline CDR1 is LNHNV and CDR2 is YYDKDF (reference sequence). The DNA for the CDR3 is TGTGCCACCAGCATTGGGGGCGTTTCGGCAGGGCCCAACTATGGCTACACCTTC. It is translated as CATSIGGVSAGPNYGYTF.

V usage is TRBV29-1 and J usage is TRBJ1-2; TRBD1 matches 9 bases. V shed 7 bases, J shed 4 bases, and the junction held 7 bases outside the gene matches. The CDR3 is 13 amino acids. Germline V gives CDR1 SQVTM, CDR2 ANQGSEA. CDR3 loop: CSATGGAGYGYTF. The CDR3 DNA is TGCAGCGCCACAGGGGGCGCAGGCTATGGCTACACCTTC.

This rearrangement joins TRBV12-3 or TRBV12-4 to TRBJ2-7; D possibly corresponds to TRBD2 (6 bases). V was shortened by 2 bases and J by 2 bases, with 10 bases between the two germline ends. This CDR3 region has 14 residues. The CDR3 loop reads CASSLSAGPYEQYV. The CDR3 DNA sequence: TGTGCCAGCAGTTTATCCGCGGGGCCCTACGAGCAGTACGTC.

Worth noting for this clonotype: A read error may be the cause here, since a much bigger clone is one base away. CDR3 region: CAGSLNRHGYTF. DNA of the CDR3: TGTGCCGGCAGCTTGAACAGGCACGGCTACACCTTC. This chain connects TRBV5-4 to TRBJ1-2, with a possible D match to TRBD1 (5 bases). This CDR3 region has 12 residues. Germline V gene data show CDR1 as SGHNT and CDR2 as YYREEE (reference sequence).

This clonotype has at least ten counts. The chain uses TRBV20-1 and TRBJ1-6, with 8 bases fitting TRBD1. The CDR3 spans 13 residues. The V and J ends lost 2 bases and 8 bases, in that order; junction bases with no gene match: 2. Germline CDR1 and CDR2: DFQATT and SNEGSKA (reference sequence). This CDR3 reads CSARPGQDSPLHF. In DNA form, the CDR3 reads TGCAGTGCTAGACCGGGACAGGATTCACCCCTCCACTTT.

In its sample, this clonotype was seen many times. This chain joins TRBV6-5 and TRBJ1-2; possibly TRBD1 for D (5 bases). Trimming removed 2 bases at V and 7 bases at J, with 11 bases between. Per germline, CDR1 MNHEY and CDR2 SVGAGI. The CDR3 sequence is 13 residues long. The CDR3 loop is CASSYGGAGGYTF. Here the CDR3 DNA reads TGTGCCAGCAGTTACGGGGGAGCAGGTGGCTACACCTTC.

J is TRBJ1-1 and V is TRBV5-1, with 9 bases fitting TRBD1. The CDR3 has 16 amino acids. The V gene's germline CDR1 is SGHRS and CDR2 YFSETQ. Trimming removed 4 bases from V and 6 bases from J; junction bases left unmatched: 13. CDR3 DNA: TGCGCCAGCAGCGTTGCGGACTGGACAGGGGAATCTGAAGCTTTCTTT. Its protein is CASSVADWTGESEAFF. Filled out from reference TRBV5-1 and TRBJ1-1, the complete variable domain reads KAGVTQTPRYLIKTRGQQVTLSCSPISGHRSVSWYQQTPGQGLQFLFEYFSETQRNKGNFPGRFSGRQFSNSRSEMNVSTLELGDSALYLCASSVADWTGESEAFFGQGTRLTVV.